This paragraph covers one T cell receptor beta chain sequence. This record belongs to a study of cytomegalovirus exposure and HLA in healthy donors. The PCR made use of 60 Vbeta and 13 Jbeta primers. TCRdb's copy holds only in-frame clones and misses some; the assay was immunoSEQ multiplex PCR. The sample includes 150,000 to 170,000 clones, approximately 74% seen only once; the top ten take under 2.5%. V was pared by 1 base and J by 5 bases, with 11 bases between. The CDR3 loop spans 14 amino acids. Per germline, CDR1 SGHAT and CDR2 FQNNGV. The clonotype comes from a man aged 30 to 45 in good health and CMV-seronegative. Sequences were obtained from PBMCs. The rearrangement links TRBV11-2 to TRBJ2-5; D perhaps matches TRBD1 (5 bases). This CDR3 reads CASSLGGSLETQYF. Written as DNA, the CDR3 is TGTGCCAGCAGCTTAGGGGGCAGTTTGGAGACCCAGTACTTC. The variable domain in full, with the rest retrieved from reference TRBV11-2 and TRBJ2-5, is EAGVAQSPRYKIIEKRQSVAFWCNPISGHATLYWYQQILGQGPKLLIQFQNNGVVDDSQLPKDRFSAERLKGVDSTLKIQPAKLEDSAVYLCASSLGGSLETQYFGPGTRLLVL.